This TCR beta chain derives from a study of CD8+ T cells in alopecia areata (dated by TCRdb to 2016 to 2018). Regarding the research as a whole: Treated patients were enrolled in an open-label pilot trial of oral tofacitinib at 5 to 10 mg twice daily for moderate-to-severe alopecia areata. Tofacitinib was given for 6 to 18 months, followed by 6 months of follow-up off drug to assess delayed response and recurrence. Disease severity in treated patients was measured with the SALT score, which quantifies the percentage of affected scalp surface area. High-throughput TCRbeta sequencing was used to examine T cell clonal expansion in alopecia areata in both the C3H/HeJ mouse model and human patients. In humans, TCRbeta sequencing was performed on scalp tissue and on sorted CD4+ and CD8+ peripheral blood T cells from healthy controls and from patients with patchy or totalis/universalis alopecia areata. Patients on tofacitinib were biopsied at baseline and after 4 and 24 weeks of treatment, and several of the patients also had a later scalp biopsy. Scalp clonality was compared among normal scalp (n=4), patchy alopecia areata scalp (n=8), and alopecia totalis/universalis scalp (n=8). The RNA source kit depended on sample type: the PAXgene miRNA kit for fixed scalp, the miRNeasy kit for PBMCs, and the RNeasy kit for mouse skin. immunoSEQ multiplex PCR using 35 Vbeta forward primers and 13 Jbeta reverse primers was used to amplify TCRbeta CDR3 regions. The paper as a whole reports these results and caveats: Compared with normal scalp, lesional scalp had higher clonality and more expanded CD8+ clones, particularly in alopecia totalis/universalis, a pattern that suggests antigenic drive. Resident alphabeta T cells in normal human skin are also sequenced, complicating scalp TCR repertoire analysis, unlike mouse skin dominated by gammadelta T cells. Because the treated cohort was small and had just a single nonresponder, larger studies are needed to establish links between baseline CD8+ expansion and response. Scalp clonality and the number of expanded CD8+ clones among the top 100 scalp clones were significantly decreased by tofacitinib. Shared TCR sequences between patients were less evident than in mice, which may be partly attributable to HLA diversity in the patient population. Many expanded lesional clones were found to persist in scalp and blood during tofacitinib treatment, and relapse after treatment cessation may be partly explained by this persistence.

The library was obtained by the immunoSEQ multiplex PCR assay. For TCR sequencing, RNA was extracted from every sample and reverse transcribed into cDNA to serve as template. First-strand cDNA was synthesized with SuperScript III using a 2:1 mix of oligo-dT and random hexamers. A synthetic immune receptor repertoire was used to measure amplification bias, and any remaining bias was corrected computationally. Processing in the source paper ran as follows. Raw reads were preprocessed to remove errors, and CDR3 was defined according to IMGT conventions as the region from the conserved cysteine to phenylalanine. Clonality was computed by normalizing Shannon entropy by log2 of the number of productive unique TCRs and subtracting the result from 1. Whether each scalp clone was CD4 or CD8 was inferred by checking scalp TCRbeta sequences against the CD4 and CD8 repertoires from sorted blood. As stored in TCRdb, this immuneACCESS dataset retains in-frame rearrangements with V and J assigned. A fraction of the clones does not appear; measured against another copy, unresolved V genes explain less than half of the discrepancy, and the remainder lacks a known reason. D and trimming come from the DNA, and the V and J calls and clone size come from that table. The sample yields about 300,000 clones; about 62% were counted once. Jointly, the top ten make up under 2% of the sample.

CDR1 and CDR2 are read off the germline V gene as SNHLY and FYNNEI. Trimming costs V 5 bases and J 3 bases, and their ends lie 5 bases apart. Spanning cysteine to phenylalanine, the CDR3 consists of 11 amino acids. The sequence is cut down to CDR3 DNA, 33 bases in frame from base 1. The time point label for this specimen denotes: around 24 weeks on oral tofacitinib. In light of the paper, this sample's treatment or condition label describes: oral pan-JAK inhibitor, 5-10 mg twice daily. Lesional scalp punch biopsies and peripheral blood were collected from alopecia areata patients. PBMCs were isolated by density centrifugation and stained for CD3, CD4 and CD8, after which CD4+ and CD8+ T cells were sorted on a FACSAria. As regards this clone: It lacks a known antigen. Base qualities were left out, and no much larger clone turns up one base away.

The chain was built from TRBV2 and TRBJ2-7, with no confident D gene call. The receptor was derived from a human donor with alopecia areata. Here the sequenced sample was CD4+ T cells sorted from blood, taken at week 24, from a patient treated with tofacitinib. The CDR3 protein sequence reads: CASSRVYEQYF. The DNA is TGTGCCAGCAGTCGGGTCTACGAGCAGTACTTC.